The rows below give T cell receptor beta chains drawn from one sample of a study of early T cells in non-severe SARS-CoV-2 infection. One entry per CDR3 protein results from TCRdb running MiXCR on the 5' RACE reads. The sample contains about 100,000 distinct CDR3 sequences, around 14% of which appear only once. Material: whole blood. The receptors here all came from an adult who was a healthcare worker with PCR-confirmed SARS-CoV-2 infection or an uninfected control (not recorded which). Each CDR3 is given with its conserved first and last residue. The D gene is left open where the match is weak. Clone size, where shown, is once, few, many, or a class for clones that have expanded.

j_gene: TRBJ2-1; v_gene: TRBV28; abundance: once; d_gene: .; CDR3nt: TGTGCCAGCAGTTCGTCACTAGTTCACCATGAGCAGTTCTTC; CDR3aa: CASSSSLVHHEQFF
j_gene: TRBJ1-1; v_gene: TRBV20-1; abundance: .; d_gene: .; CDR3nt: TGCAGTGCTAGAGTCGGCACTGAAGCTTTCTTT; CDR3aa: CSARVGTEAFF
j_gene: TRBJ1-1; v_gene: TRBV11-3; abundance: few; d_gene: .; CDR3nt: TGTGCCAGCAGCTTAATCCGGGACACTGAAGCTTTCTTT; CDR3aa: CASSLIRDTEAFF
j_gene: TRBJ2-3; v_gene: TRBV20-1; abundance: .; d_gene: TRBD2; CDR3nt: TGCAGTGCTATGGGGAGGGTCCAGAGGCCAGATACGCAGTATTTT; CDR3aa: CSAMGRVQRPDTQYF
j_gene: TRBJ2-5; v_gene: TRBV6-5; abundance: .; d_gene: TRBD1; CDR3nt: TGTGCCAGCAGTCCGTCTCCCGGGACAGACGCTCAAGAGACCCAGTACTTC; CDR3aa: CASSPSPGTDAQETQYF
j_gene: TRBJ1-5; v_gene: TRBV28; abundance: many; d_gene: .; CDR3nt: TGTGCCAGCAGTTTACAGGGACAGCCCCAGCATTTT; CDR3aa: CASSLQGQPQHF
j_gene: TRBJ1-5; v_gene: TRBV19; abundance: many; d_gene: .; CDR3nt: TGTGCCAGTACCTCCCCGGTGGGGACGGGGGATCAGCCCCAGCATTTT; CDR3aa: CASTSPVGTGDQPQHF
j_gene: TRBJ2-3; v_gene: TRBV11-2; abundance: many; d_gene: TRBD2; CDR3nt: TGTGCCAGCAGGAAAGCGGGGGTTTCTACCACAGATACGCAGTATTTT; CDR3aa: CASRKAGVSTTDTQYF
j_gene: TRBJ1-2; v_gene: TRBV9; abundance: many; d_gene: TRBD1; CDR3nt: TGTGCCAGCAGCGGTTACGGACAGGGGACCTCCCTAAGAGACTATGGCTACACCTTC; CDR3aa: CASSGYGQGTSLRDYGYTF
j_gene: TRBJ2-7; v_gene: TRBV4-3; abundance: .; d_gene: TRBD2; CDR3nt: TGCGCCAGCAGCCATTGGGGAAAAAGCGGGAGCTCCTACGAGCAGTACTTC; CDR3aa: CASSHWGKSGSSYEQYF
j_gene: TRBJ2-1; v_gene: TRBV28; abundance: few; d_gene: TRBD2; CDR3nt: TGTGCCAGCGGAACCGGGACTAGATTCAATGAGCAGTTCTTC; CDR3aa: CASGTGTRFNEQFF
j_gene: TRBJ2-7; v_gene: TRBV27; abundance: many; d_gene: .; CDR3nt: TGTGCCAGCAGCCCATTGGGAATCCGGGACAAGGGTAAATACGAGCAGTACTTC; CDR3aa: CASSPLGIRDKGKYEQYF
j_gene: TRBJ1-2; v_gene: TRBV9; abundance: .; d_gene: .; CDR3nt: TGTGCCAGCAGCGTAGAACAGATAAATGGCTACACCTTC; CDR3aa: CASSVEQINGYTF
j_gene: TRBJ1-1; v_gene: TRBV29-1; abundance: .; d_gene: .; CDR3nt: TGCAGCGCCGTCCCTGGGATTGAAGCTTTCTTT; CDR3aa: CSAVPGIEAFF
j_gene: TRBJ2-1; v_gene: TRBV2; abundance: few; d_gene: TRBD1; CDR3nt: TGTGCCAGCAGAACAGGGGAAAACAATGAGCAGTTCTTC; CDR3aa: CASRTGENNEQFF
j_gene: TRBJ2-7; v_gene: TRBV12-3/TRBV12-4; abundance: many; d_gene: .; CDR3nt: TGTGCCAGCAGCCGCCGCCTAACTAGGGGGGAGCAGTACTTC; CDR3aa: CASSRRLTRGEQYF
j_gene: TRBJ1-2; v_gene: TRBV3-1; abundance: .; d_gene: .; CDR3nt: TGTGCCAGCAGTGGAGACAGTTTCGAGGTTTATGGCTACACCTTC; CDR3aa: CASSGDSFEVYGYTF
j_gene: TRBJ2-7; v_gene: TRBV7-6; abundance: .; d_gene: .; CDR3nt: TGTGCCAGCAGCTTAGCAATCCCCTACGAGCAGTACTTC; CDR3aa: CASSLAIPYEQYF
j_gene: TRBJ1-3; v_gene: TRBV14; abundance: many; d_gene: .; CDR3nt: TGTGCCAGCAGCCATTCGCCTAGGGCCTCCTCTGGAAACACCATATATTTT; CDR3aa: CASSHSPRASSGNTIYF
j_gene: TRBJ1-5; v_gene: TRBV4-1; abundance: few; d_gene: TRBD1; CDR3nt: TGCGCCAGCAGCCTGACCGCTATAGGGACAGCGGCGGGCCAGCCCCAGCATTTT; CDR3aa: CASSLTAIGTAAGQPQHF
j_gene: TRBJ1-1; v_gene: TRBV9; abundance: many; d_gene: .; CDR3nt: TGTGCCAGCAGCGAGACAGGGAACACTGAAGCTTTCTTT; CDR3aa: CASSETGNTEAFF
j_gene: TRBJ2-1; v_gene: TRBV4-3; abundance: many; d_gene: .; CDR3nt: TGCGCCAGCAGCCAAGATGGGAACAGGTTCAATGAGCAGTTCTTC; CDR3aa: CASSQDGNRFNEQFF
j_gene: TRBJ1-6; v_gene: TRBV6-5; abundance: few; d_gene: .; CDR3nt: TGTGCCAGCAGTTACTCGCAGGGGAGTTTCCTCCACTTT; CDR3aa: CASSYSQGSFLHF
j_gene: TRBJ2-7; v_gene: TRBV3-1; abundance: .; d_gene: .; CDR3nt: TGTGCCAGCAGCCATTTGTGGTCCTACGAGCAGTACTTC; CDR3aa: CASSHLWSYEQYF
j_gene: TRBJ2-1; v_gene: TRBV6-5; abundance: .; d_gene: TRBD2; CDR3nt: TGTGCCAGCAGCTATCAGCGGGAGGGCCCCTTCTACAATGAGCAGTTCTTC; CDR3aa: CASSYQREGPFYNEQFF
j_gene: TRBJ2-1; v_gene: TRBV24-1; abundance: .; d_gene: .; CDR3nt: TGTGCCACCAGTGACCCCGGGGTCAAAGAATATGAGCAGTTCTTC; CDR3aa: CATSDPGVKEYEQFF
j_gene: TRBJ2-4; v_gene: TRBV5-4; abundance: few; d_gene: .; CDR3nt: TGTGCCAGCAGCTCGGGGGAGCGTCTGGGAAACATTCAGTACTTC; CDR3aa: CASSSGERLGNIQYF
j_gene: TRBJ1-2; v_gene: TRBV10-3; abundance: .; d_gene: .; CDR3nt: TGTGCCATCAGTGACGCAGGGTACGGCTACACCTTC; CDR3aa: CAISDAGYGYTF
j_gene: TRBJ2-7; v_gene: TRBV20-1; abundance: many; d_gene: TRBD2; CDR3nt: TGCAGTGCGCGGACTAGCGGTGACGAGCAGTACTTC; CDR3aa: CSARTSGDEQYF
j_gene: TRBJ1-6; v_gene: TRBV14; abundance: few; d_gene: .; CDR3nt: TGTGCCAGCAGCCAAGACCTACCGTTCGGTTCACCCCTCCACTTT; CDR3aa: CASSQDLPFGSPLHF
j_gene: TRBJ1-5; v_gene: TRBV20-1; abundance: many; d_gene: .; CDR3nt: TGCAGTGCTAGAAGTGGGCCGTGGAGCAATCAGCCCCAGCATTTT; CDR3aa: CSARSGPWSNQPQHF
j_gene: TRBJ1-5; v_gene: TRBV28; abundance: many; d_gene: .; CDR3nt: TGTGCCAGCAGCCGAGTAGGCAGGGTAAGCAATCAGCCCCAGCATTTT; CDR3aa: CASSRVGRVSNQPQHF